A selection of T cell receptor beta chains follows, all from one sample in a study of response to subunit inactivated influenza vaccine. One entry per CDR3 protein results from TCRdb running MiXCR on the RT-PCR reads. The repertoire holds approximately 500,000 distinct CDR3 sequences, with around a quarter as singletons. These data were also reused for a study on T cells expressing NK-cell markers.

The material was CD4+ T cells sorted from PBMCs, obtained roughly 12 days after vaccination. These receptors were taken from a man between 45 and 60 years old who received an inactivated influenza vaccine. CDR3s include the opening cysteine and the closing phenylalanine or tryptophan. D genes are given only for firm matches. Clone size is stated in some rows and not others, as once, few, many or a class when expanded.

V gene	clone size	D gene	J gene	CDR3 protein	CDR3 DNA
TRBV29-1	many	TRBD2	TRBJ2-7	CSVEATSGSSYEQYF	TGCAGCGTTGAAGCGACTAGCGGGAGCTCCTACGAGCAGTACTTC
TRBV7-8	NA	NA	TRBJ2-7	CASSMRDTEYEQYF	TGTGCCAGCAGCATGCGGGACACCGAGTACGAGCAGTACTTC
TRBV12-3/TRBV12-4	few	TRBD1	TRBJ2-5	CASSTGEETQYF	TGTGCCAGCAGTACAGGGGAAGAGACCCAGTACTTC
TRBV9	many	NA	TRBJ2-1	CASSAEGNEQFF	TGTGCCAGCAGTGCCGAGGGGAATGAGCAGTTCTTC
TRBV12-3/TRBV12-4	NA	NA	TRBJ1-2	CASSLVPDFPLSRSYTF	TGTGCCAGCAGTTTAGTGCCGGACTTCCCTCTATCCCGTAGCTACACCTTC
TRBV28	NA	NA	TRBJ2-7	CASRLTRQVGGYEQYF	TGTGCCAGCAGACTGACCAGACAGGTTGGGGGATACGAGCAGTACTTC
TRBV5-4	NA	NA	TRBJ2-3	CASSLGPHRGGTFSTDTQYF	TGTGCCAGCAGCTTGGGACCCCATCGGGGCGGAACCTTTAGCACAGATACGCAGTATTTT
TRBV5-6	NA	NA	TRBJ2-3	CASSPGGSLDTQYF	TGTGCCAGCAGCCCTGGCGGCAGTTTGGATACGCAGTATTTT
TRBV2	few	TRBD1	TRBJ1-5	CASSPDRGDQPQHF	TGTGCCAGCAGTCCAGACAGGGGTGATCAGCCCCAGCATTTT
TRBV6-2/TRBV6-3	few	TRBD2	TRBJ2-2	CASSFFGGGLTAGELFF	TGTGCCAGCAGTTTCTTCGGGGGGGGGCTGACCGCCGGGGAGCTGTTTTTT
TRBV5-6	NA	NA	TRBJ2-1	CTSSVHNEQFF	TGTACCAGCAGCGTCCACAATGAGCAGTTCTTC
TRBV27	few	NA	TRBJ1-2	CASRSSEEGGYTF	TGTGCCAGCAGGTCGAGCGAGGAAGGTGGCTACACCTTC
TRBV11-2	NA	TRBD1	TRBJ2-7	CASRQQQGGSSYEQYF	TGTGCCAGCAGGCAACAACAGGGGGGCAGTTCCTACGAGCAGTACTTC
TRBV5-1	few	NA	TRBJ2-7	CASSLETGKGLYEQYF	TGCGCCAGCAGCTTGGAGACGGGAAAGGGGCTCTACGAGCAGTACTTC
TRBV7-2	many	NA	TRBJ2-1	CASSLTLYNEQFF	TGTGCCAGCAGCTTAACCCTCTACAATGAGCAGTTCTTC
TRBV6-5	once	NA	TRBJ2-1	CASGLYGEQFF	TGTGCCAGCGGTTTATACGGTGAGCAGTTCTTC
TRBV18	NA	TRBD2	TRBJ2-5	CASTASSGQETQYF	TGTGCCAGCACGGCTTCTAGCGGCCAAGAGACCCAGTACTTC
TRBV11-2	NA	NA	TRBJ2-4	CASSFGRANIQYF	TGTGCCAGCAGCTTTGGACGGGCAAACATTCAGTACTTC
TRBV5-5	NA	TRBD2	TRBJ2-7	CASHREAGPYEQYF	TGTGCCAGCCACCGGGAGGCGGGCCCCTACGAGCAGTACTTC
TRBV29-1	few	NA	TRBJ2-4	CSVTFRARALNIQYF	TGCAGCGTTACGTTCAGGGCCCGGGCGTTAAACATTCAGTACTTC
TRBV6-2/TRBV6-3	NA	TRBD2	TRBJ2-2	CASTPGTSGRSLMAGELFF	TGTGCCAGCACCCCCGGGACTAGCGGGAGGTCCTTGATGGCCGGGGAGCTGTTTTTT
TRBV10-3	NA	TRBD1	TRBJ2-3	CASGQRASQYF	TGTGCCTCGGGACAGAGGGCGTCGCAGTATTTT
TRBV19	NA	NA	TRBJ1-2	CASSAPRGPYGYTF	TGTGCCAGTAGTGCCCCGCGGGGGCCCTATGGCTACACCTTC
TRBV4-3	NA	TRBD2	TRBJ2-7	CASSQDTSGKTYEQYF	TGCGCCAGCAGCCAAGATACTAGCGGAAAAACCTACGAGCAGTACTTC
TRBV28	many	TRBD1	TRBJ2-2	CASSLSWGQRYSGELFF	TGTGCCAGCAGTTTATCTTGGGGACAGCGCTACTCCGGGGAGCTGTTTTTT
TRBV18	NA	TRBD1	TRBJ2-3	CASSPPTGGTDTQYF	TGTGCCAGCTCACCACCGACAGGGGGCACAGATACGCAGTATTTT
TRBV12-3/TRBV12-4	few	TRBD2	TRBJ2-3	CASSAKTSVSTDTQYF	TGTGCCAGCAGTGCAAAGACTAGCGTAAGCACAGATACGCAGTATTTT
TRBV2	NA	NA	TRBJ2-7	CASSGGQVAYEQYF	TGTGCCAGCAGTGGGGGGCAGGTCGCCTACGAGCAGTACTTC
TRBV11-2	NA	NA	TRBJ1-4	CASSLVRPAKLFF	TGTGCCAGCAGCTTAGTAAGGCCGGCAAAACTGTTTTTT
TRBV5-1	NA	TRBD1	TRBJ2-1	CASSLGQRLEQFF	TGCGCCAGCAGCCTGGGACAGCGGCTTGAGCAGTTCTTC
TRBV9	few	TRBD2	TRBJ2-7	CASSVGIAGGPSYEQYF	TGTGCCAGCAGCGTAGGAATCGCGGGAGGGCCGAGCTACGAGCAGTACTTC
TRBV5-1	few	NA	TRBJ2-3	CASSTIELSDTQYF	TGCGCCAGCAGTACTATAGAACTATCAGATACGCAGTATTTT
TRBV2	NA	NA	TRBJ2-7	CASNLWGSYEQYF	TGTGCCAGCAATCTGTGGGGTTCCTACGAGCAGTACTTC
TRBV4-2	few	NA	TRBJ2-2	CASSRVTSTGELFF	TGTGCCAGCAGCCGCGTAACTAGCACCGGGGAGCTGTTTTTT
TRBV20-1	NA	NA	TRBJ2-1	CSARGGATYNEQFF	TGCAGTGCTAGAGGAGGAGCGACCTACAATGAGCAGTTCTTC
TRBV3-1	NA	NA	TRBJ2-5	CASSQTRALETQYF	TGTGCCAGCAGCCAGACCCGGGCCCTGGAGACCCAGTACTTC
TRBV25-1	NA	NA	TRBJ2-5	CASSERGWGETQNF	TGTGCCAGCAGTGAACGGGGGTGGGGGGAGACCCAGAACTTC
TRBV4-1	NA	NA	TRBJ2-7	CASSQAYHRNEQYF	TGCGCCAGCAGCCAAGCCTACCATAGGAACGAGCAGTACTTC
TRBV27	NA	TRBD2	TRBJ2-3	CASSLGQTSGKDTQYF	TGTGCCAGCAGTTTGGGACAGACTAGCGGGAAAGATACGCAGTATTTT
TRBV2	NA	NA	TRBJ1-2	CASRSGGEYGYTF	TGTGCCAGCAGATCCGGGGGCGAGTATGGCTACACCTTC
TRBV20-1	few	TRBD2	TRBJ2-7	CSAVRLAGGLEQYF	TGCAGTGCTGTTCGACTAGCGGGGGGGCTCGAGCAGTACTTC
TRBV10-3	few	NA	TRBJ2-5	CAIRGQGETQYF	TGTGCCATCAGGGGACAAGGCGAGACCCAGTACTTC
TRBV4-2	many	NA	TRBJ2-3	CASSPREGTDTQYF	TGTGCCAGCAGCCCCCGAGAAGGGACAGATACGCAGTATTTT
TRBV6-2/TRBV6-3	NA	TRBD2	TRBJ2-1	CASSYQLAGGNEQFF	TGTGCCAGCAGTTACCAACTAGCGGGGGGGAATGAGCAGTTCTTC
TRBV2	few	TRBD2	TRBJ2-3	CASSPQGLAKTDTQYF	TGTGCCAGCAGTCCTCAGGGACTAGCGAAGACAGATACGCAGTATTTT
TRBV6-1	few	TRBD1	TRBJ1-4	CASRTGQGNEKLFF	TGTGCCAGCAGAACGGGACAGGGAAATGAAAAACTGTTTTTT
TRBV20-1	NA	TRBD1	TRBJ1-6	CSAVTGTGVSPLHF	TGCAGTGCTGTTACCGGGACAGGGGTTTCGCCCCTCCACTTT
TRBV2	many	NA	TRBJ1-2	CASTLAVGYTF	TGTGCCAGCACGCTCGCCGTTGGCTACACCTTC
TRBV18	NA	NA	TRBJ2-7	CASSPRERGNEQYF	TGTGCCAGCTCACCCCGGGAAAGGGGTAACGAGCAGTACTTC
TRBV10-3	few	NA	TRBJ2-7	CAISARLDYEQYF	TGTGCCATCAGTGCCCGACTGGACTACGAGCAGTACTTC
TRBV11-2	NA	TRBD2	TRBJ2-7	CASRGHYELAGFYEQYF	TGTGCCAGCAGGGGCCATTATGAGCTAGCGGGTTTCTACGAGCAGTACTTC